This passage covers 27 T cell receptor beta chains from one sample sequenced in a study of CD8+CD57+ T cells in acquired aplastic anemia. Genomic DNA acted as the template from which TCR beta VDJ combination and CDR3 sequence profiling were carried out. One entry per CDR3 protein, called by TCRdb with MiXCR from the reads. The sample has over 100,000 distinct CDR3 sequences; 41% are singletons. The sequencing input was sorted CD4+, CD8+, or CD8+CD57+ T cells (not recorded which) from PBMCs. The receptors come from a human donor in good health, serving as a control.

This clonotype was observed a few times. The V gene is TRBV2, the J gene TRBJ1-6; 8 bases match TRBD1. V dropped 3 bases and J dropped 3; count of bases not matched to a gene: 1. From germline, CDR1 is SNHLY and CDR2 FYNNEI. CDR3 size: 15 residues. This CDR3 reads CASSDGQGYNSPLHF. The CDR3 DNA reads TGTGCCAGCAGTGACGGACAGGGCTATAATTCACCCCTCCACTTT.

The chain is built from TRBV19 and TRBJ2-7; D remains unclear. The CDR3 length is 14 residues. The germline CDR1 and CDR2 sequences are LNHDA and SQIVND (reference sequence). The V end was cut by 3 bases, the J end by 3 bases, with 12 bases between. CDR3 coding DNA: TGTGCCAGTAGTATTGATAGCCTACACTACGAGCAGTACTTC. This gives the protein CASSIDSLHYEQYF.

This clonotype has ten or more counts. V gene TRBV9 combines with J gene TRBJ2-5; possible D gene TRBD2, 5 bases. CDR1 and CDR2 (germline): SGDLS, YYNGEE. The CDR3 covers 15 residues. Between the trimmed V and J ends, which lost 4 bases and 5 bases, there was a span of 18 bases. The CDR3 nucleotides are TGTGCCAGCAGCCCCTTGGGAGTTGGGATGGAGACCCAGTACTTC. Amino acids: CASSPLGVGMETQYF. Combining the CDR3 with reference TRBV9 and TRBJ2-5 gives the whole variable domain DSGVTQTPKHLITATGQRVTLRCSPRSGDLSVYWYQQSLDQGLQFLIQYYNGEERAKGNILERFSAQQFPDLHSELNLSSLELGDSALYFCASSPLGVGMETQYFGPGTRLLVL.

The chain recombines TRBV10-3 with TRBJ1-3, with D unclear. Germline lookup yields CDR1 ENHRY and CDR2 SYGVKD. The V end lost 4 bases, the J end lost 2 bases, and 12 bases lay between the germline ends. This CDR3 contains 15 residues. The CDR3: CAISVDGETGNTIYF. In nucleotides, the CDR3 is TGTGCCATCAGTGTGGACGGGGAGACTGGAAACACCATATATTTT.

The sample holds many counts of this clonotype. The DNA of the CDR3 is TGCGCCAGCAGCTTGGCCGGGACTAGCGGGCGGGATACGCAGTATTTT. This encodes CASSLAGTSGRDTQYF. The genes are TRBV5-1 and TRBJ2-3; 12 bases fit TRBD2. The V segment lost 0 bases and the J segment 6 bases; nucleotides outside the gene matches: 5. Germline-derived CDR1 and CDR2 are SGHRS and YFSETQ. CDR3 length: 16 amino acids.

Many counts were recorded for this clonotype. The V and J genes are TRBV7-9 and TRBJ1-5; a weak D match, TRBD1 (5 bases). The CDR3 is 15 residues long. The V gene's germline CDR1 is SEHNR and CDR2 FQNEAQ (reference sequence). V was clipped by 4 bases and J by 6 bases, with 16 bases between them. This chain's CDR3 is CASSSIGEGGQPQHF. The CDR3 coding sequence is TGTGCCAGCAGCTCTATAGGGGAGGGCGGTCAGCCCCAGCATTTT.

This clonotype was seen ten or more times. As DNA, the CDR3 is TGTGCCAGCAGTCCGGGACAGGGGACTTGGGTCTATGGCTACACCTTC. Protein: CASSPGQGTWVYGYTF. The V gene is TRBV6-1, the J gene TRBJ1-2, with 10 bases matching TRBD1. This CDR3 comprises 16 residues. The trim removed 5 bases at V and 4 bases at J, leaving 10 bases unmatched. Germline V gives CDR1 MNHNS, CDR2 SASEGT.

The V and J genes are TRBV5-6 and TRBJ1-6; tentative D call: TRBD1 (5 bases). Between the trimmed V and J ends, which lost 3 bases and 0 bases, there was a span of 7 bases. The CDR3 has 15 residues. The germline CDR1 and CDR2 sequences are SGHDT and YYEEEE. CDR3: CASSSGRSYNSPLHF. The CDR3 nucleotides read TGTGCCAGCAGCTCGGGACGCTCCTATAATTCACCCCTCCACTTT.

The rearrangement joins TRBV12-3 or TRBV12-4 to TRBJ1-6, with 7 bases identical to TRBD1. The CDR3 has 15 residues. With V trimmed by 2 bases and J by 9 bases, 7 bases remained unmatched. In nucleotides, the CDR3 is TGTGCCAGCAGTTTAACCGGGACAGTGGCTTCACCCCTCCACTTT. Translated, it gives CASSLTGTVASPLHF.

The chain links TRBV7-2 to TRBJ2-5; 14 bases match TRBD2. CDR1 is SGHTA, CDR2 FQGNSA, per germline. The ends lost 3 bases at V and 1 base at J; junction bases unmatched: 1. CDR3 size: 16 residues. CDR3 amino acids: CASSFGTSGGQETQYF. Here the CDR3 DNA reads TGTGCCAGCAGCTTTGGGACTAGCGGGGGCCAAGAGACCCAGTACTTC. The full variable domain, completed using reference TRBV7-2 and TRBJ2-5, is GAGVSQSPSNKVTEKGKDVELRCDPISGHTALYWYRQSLGQGLEFLIYFQGNSAPDKSGLPSDRFSAERTGGSVSTLTIQRTQQEDSAVYLCASSFGTSGGQETQYFGPGTRLLVL.

The chain's CDR3 is CSVEDLVSGGNTIYF. The DNA of the CDR3 is TGCAGCGTTGAAGATCTCGTTTCGGGGGGAAACACCATATATTTT. The rearrangement joins TRBV29-1 to TRBJ1-3; no firm D call. Trimming took off 0 bases at V and 4 bases at J, with 13 bases between the two ends. Germline lookup yields CDR1 SQVTM and CDR2 ANQGSEA. The CDR3 has 15 residues.

This clonotype was found a few times. A much larger clonotype is one base distant, so this may be a read error. The rearrangement joins TRBV5-8 to TRBJ1-2; unclear D gene. The CDR3 runs 14 residues. The ends were cut back, 5 bases at V and 2 bases at J, with 13 bases in the middle. Germline CDR1 reads SGHTS; CDR2 reads YDEGEE. DNA for the CDR3: TGTGCCAGCAGGCCCGATACAGTAAACTATGGCTACACCTTC. Residues: CASRPDTVNYGYTF.

This sequence joins TRBV2 and TRBJ2-7; 10 nucleotides agree with TRBD2. Trimming removed 8 bases from V and 9 bases from J; junction bases left unmatched: 7. The germline V gene encodes CDR1 SNHLY and CDR2 FYNNEI. This CDR3 spans 12 amino acids. CDR3 sequence: CASGGIAGGQYF. For the CDR3, the DNA is TGTGCCAGCGGGGGCATAGCGGGGGGGCAGTACTTC.

The chain couples TRBV7-6 to TRBJ2-3; 8 bases are a match to TRBD1. The ends lost 5 bases at V and 1 base at J; junction bases unmatched: 5. CDR3 length: 15 amino acids. Germline lookup yields CDR1 SGHVS and CDR2 FNYEAQ. The CDR3 nucleotides are TGTGCCAGCAGCGAAGACAGGGGTGGCACAGATACGCAGTATTTT. Its protein is CASSEDRGGTDTQYF.

J is TRBJ2-1 and V is TRBV5-1; 7 nucleotides line up with TRBD1. The CDR3 consists of 16 residues. Germline CDR1 and CDR2: SGHRS and YFSETQ. V gave up 6 bases and J gave up 0 bases; unmatched junction bases: 9. The CDR3 spells CASNPEGAASYNEQFF. The CDR3 DNA is TGCGCCAGCAACCCCGAGGGGGCTGCCTCCTACAATGAGCAGTTCTTC.

This clonotype has at least ten counts. The rearrangement joins TRBV7-9 to TRBJ1-6; the D is unclear. Germline CDR1 reads SEHNR; CDR2 reads FQNEAQ (reference sequence). This CDR3 comprises 14 residues. Trimming stripped 2 bases from V and 8 bases from J, with 10 bases between. The CDR3: CASSLKGVDSPLHF. CDR3 nucleotides: TGTGCCAGCAGCTTAAAGGGCGTTGATTCACCCCTCCACTTT.

This clonotype occurred many times. This chain joins TRBV6-1 and TRBJ1-4; TRBD1 aligns across 7 bases. CDR3 length: 15 amino acids. The V segment lost 5 bases and the J segment 5 bases; nucleotides outside the gene matches: 8. Germline values: CDR1 MNHNS, CDR2 SASEGT. In DNA, the CDR3 is TGTGCCAGCAGTCCTCCCGGGACAGTGAATGAAAAACTGTTTTTT. Its translation: CASSPPGTVNEKLFF.

This clonotype turned up a few times. With a much larger clone just one base away, this may be a read error. The chain carries TRBV6-1 and TRBJ1-2, with unresolved D. This CDR3 comprises 12 residues. CDR1 is MNHNS, CDR2 SASEGT, per germline. The CDR3 region has the DNA TGTGCCGGCAGTGAAAGGGACTATGGCTACACCTTC. Amino acid sequence: CAGSERDYGYTF.

This clonotype came up a few times. V usage is TRBV3-1 and J usage is TRBJ2-1, with D perhaps TRBD2 (5 bases). This CDR3 has 18 amino acids. Germline V gene sequence: CDR1 LGHDT, CDR2 YNNKEL (reference sequence). V was trimmed by 0 bases and J by 0 bases, leaving 15 bases between them. This CDR3 is CASSQDFPSGSSYNEQFF. Written as DNA, the CDR3 is TGTGCCAGCAGCCAAGACTTCCCCAGTGGGAGCTCCTACAATGAGCAGTTCTTC.

Many counts were recorded for this clonotype. The chain uses TRBV20-1 and TRBJ2-1; D might be TRBD1 or TRBD2, each matching 5 bases. V was trimmed by 3 bases and J by 2 bases, leaving 14 bases between them. The CDR3 extends over 15 amino acids. Looked up from germline, CDR1 is DFQATT and CDR2 is SNEGSKA (reference sequence). DNA of the CDR3: TGCAGTGCTAGGATATCCGGGACCGCCTACAATGAGCAGTTCTTC. Its protein product is CSARISGTAYNEQFF.

The V gene is TRBV25-1, the J gene TRBJ2-7; D may be TRBD2 (5 bases). This CDR3 has 14 amino acids. Trimming took 6 bases from V and 4 from J, leaving 16 bases between them. Germline V gene lookup returns CDR1 MGHDK and CDR2 SYGVNS. The CDR3 sequence: CASSFRGSGYEQYF. CDR3 bases: TGTGCCAGCAGCTTCCGGGGTTCCGGGTACGAGCAGTACTTC.

The table lists this clonotype with a count of one. The gene calls are TRBV25-1 and TRBJ2-6; the D is unclear. Trimming pared 0 bases from V and 0 bases from J, leaving 18 bases between. CDR3 size: 20 residues. Germline V CDR1 and CDR2: MGHDK, SYGVNS. The CDR3, as DNA: TGTGCCAGCAGTGAATATGGAGTCCCCGGGCTGTGCTCTGGGGCCAACGTCCTGACTTTC. Residues: CASSEYGVPGLCSGANVLTF.

The V and J genes are TRBV2 and TRBJ1-1, with D possibly matching TRBD1 (6 bases). CDR3 length: 12 residues. Trimming stripped 10 bases from V and 4 bases from J, with 13 bases between. The V gene's germline CDR1 is SNHLY and CDR2 FYNNEI. CDR3 region: CATLPGATEAFF. The CDR3 DNA reads TGTGCCACCTTGCCGGGGGCCACTGAAGCTTTCTTT.

The CDR3 sequence is CSVNRQGPNTEAFF. CDR3 DNA: TGCAGCGTTAATCGGCAGGGCCCTAACACTGAAGCTTTCTTT. This chain joins TRBV29-1 and TRBJ1-1; maybe TRBD1 (5 bases). The germline gives CDR1 SQVTM, CDR2 ANQGSEA. The length of the CDR3 is 14 residues. The V end was cut by 5 bases, the J end by 2 bases, with 15 bases between.

This clonotype was seen a single time. The genes are TRBV24-1 and TRBJ2-3; the match to TRBD1 covers 7 bases. The CDR3 loop spans 16 amino acids. Germline assignment: CDR1 KGHDR and CDR2 SFDVKD. After removal of 1 base from V and 1 base from J, the junction contained 4 bases not matched to a gene. CDR3 in amino acids: CATSDLTGDRTDTQYF. CDR3 nucleotides: TGTGCCACCAGTGATTTAACAGGGGATCGCACAGATACGCAGTATTTT.

Note on this clonotype: A read error may be the cause here, since a much bigger clone is one base away. The chain combines TRBV5-1 with TRBJ1-4; the match to TRBD1 covers 8 bases. CDR1 and CDR2 (germline): SGHRS, YFSETQ. The CDR3 is 16 amino acids. CDR3 residues: CASSPGQAKANEKPFF. The CDR3 bases are TGCGCCAGCAGCCCGGGACAGGCGAAGGCTAATGAAAAACCGTTTTTT.

This chain connects TRBV3-1 to TRBJ2-1; D might be TRBD1 (6 bases). This CDR3 is built from 15 residues. Trimming pared 5 bases from V and 6 bases from J, leaving 17 bases between. Looked up from germline, CDR1 is LGHDT and CDR2 is YNNKEL (reference sequence). Here the CDR3 DNA reads TGTGCCAGCAGCTTCGACAGGTCGCGAGGCAATGAGCAGTTCTTC. Amino acid sequence: CASSFDRSRGNEQFF.